This T cell receptor (beta chain) came from a study of blood T cell repertoires in COVID-19. Turning to the study itself: There were acute and convalescent COVID-19 samples, and they came from the United States, Italy and Spain. From T cells, B-cell-depleted T cells, or PBMCs came the material, which was cDNA or gDNA.

The V and J ends lost 6 bases and 6 bases, in that order; junction bases with no gene match: 9. This CDR3 is built from 14 residues. Germline-derived CDR1 and CDR2 are SEHNR and FQNEAQ (reference sequence). TCRdb's table, derived via immunoSEQ multiplex PCR, lists solely in-frame clones and lacks some. The sample has fewer than 85,000 clones, about four fifths seen once. This sequence was found in a woman aged 55 to 70 with acute or convalescent COVID-19. Sequencing was carried out using peripheral blood. The chain combines TRBV7-9 with TRBJ1-2; 8 nucleotides align to TRBD1. For the CDR3, the DNA is TGTGCCAGCAGGAATTGGACAGGGAGGCATGGCTACACCTTC. Its translation is CASRNWTGRHGYTF.